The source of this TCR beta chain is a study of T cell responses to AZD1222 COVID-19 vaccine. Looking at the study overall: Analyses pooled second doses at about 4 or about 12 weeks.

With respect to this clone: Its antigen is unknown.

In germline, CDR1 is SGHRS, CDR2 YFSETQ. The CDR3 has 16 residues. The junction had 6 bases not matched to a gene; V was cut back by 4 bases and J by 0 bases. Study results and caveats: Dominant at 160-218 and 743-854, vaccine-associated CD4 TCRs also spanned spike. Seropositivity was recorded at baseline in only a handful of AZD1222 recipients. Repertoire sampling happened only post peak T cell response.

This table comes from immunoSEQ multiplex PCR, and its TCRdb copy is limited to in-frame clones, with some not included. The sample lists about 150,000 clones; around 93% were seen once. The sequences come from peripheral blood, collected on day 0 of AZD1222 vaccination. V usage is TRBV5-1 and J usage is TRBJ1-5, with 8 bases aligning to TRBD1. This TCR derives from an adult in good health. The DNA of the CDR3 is TGCGCCAGCAGCCCGGGACAGGAGTATAGCAATCAGCCCCAGCATTTT. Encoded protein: CASSPGQEYSNQPQHF.